The clone carrying this T cell receptor beta chain occurred a few times. The sample is drawn from a study of beta chain features in type 1 diabetes. In germline, CDR1 is SGHDN, CDR2 FVKESK. The CDR3 spans 13 residues. Trimming left V 0 bases short and J 7 bases short, with 9 bases between. What was sequenced were expressed TCRB transcripts, since all of the isolated RNA had been reverse transcribed. Libraries were prepared by immunoSEQ multiplex PCR; TCRdb keeps only in-frame clonotypes and omits some of them. Of under 150,000 clones in the sample, 6.9% were seen once. Sequenced input: central memory CD4+ T cells from blood. This clonotype originated in a woman in her 30s in good health. The chain is built from TRBV14 and TRBJ1-1; D is possibly TRBD1 (5 bases). Written as DNA, the CDR3 is TGTGCCAGCAGCCAAGATTGGGGCGGTGAAGCTTTCTTT. Translating gives CASSQDWGGEAFF.